Below, one TCR beta chain is given with its context. Its antigen is undetermined. The record originates from a study of post-analysis software for immune sequencing data. Looking at the study overall: In terms of disease course, relapsing-remitting, secondary progressive and progressive-relapsing multiple sclerosis were included. General observations from the study: Five or six TRBV segments, TRBV5-6, TRBV5-1 and TRBV20-1 among them, were found more frequent in patients than controls. The study found significantly lower normalized Chao1 diversity in multiple sclerosis patients than in controls. Samples sharing a preparation batch grouped tightly together when assessed by F measure.

The CDR3 has 15 residues. The germline V gene encodes CDR1 SGDLS and CDR2 YYNGEE. V gave up 0 bases and J gave up 3 bases, with 12 bases separating them. TCR beta cDNA libraries included unique molecular identifiers. When about 0.85 to 11 million T cells were used, they gave about 540,000 cDNA molecules. TCRdb reanalysed the PCR reads using MiXCR and keeps one entry per CDR3 protein. This table holds about 770,000 distinct CDR3 sequences, roughly 46% found once. The sample taken for sequencing was blood. V is TRBV9 and J is TRBJ1-1, with D uncertain. The sequence was obtained from a girl aged 5-17 years with multiple sclerosis. The CDR3: CASSVDSVADTEAFF. In nucleotides, the CDR3 is TGTGCCAGCAGCGTAGACTCGGTGGCAGACACTGAAGCTTTCTTT.